This entry features one T cell receptor beta chain sequence. The method was immunoSEQ multiplex PCR; TCRdb's version includes in-frame clones alone and lacks a portion of them. The data hold over 2 million clones, with roughly 95% observed a single time. This entry comes from a study of shared clonotypes between healthy human individuals. Study details: Per donor, CD8 memory used one plate, CD8 naive used two, CD4 memory used three and CD4 naive used three.

The CDR3 extends over 16 amino acids. After removal of 1 base from V and 7 bases from J, the junction contained 13 bases not matched to a gene. From germline, CDR1 is LGHNA and CDR2 YSLEER. This TCR derives from a young man in good health. Sequencing was carried out using naive CD4+ T cells sorted from blood. Subset meaning: CD45RA+ positively selected. The chain uses TRBV4-3 and TRBJ2-7; 7 positions agree with TRBD2. In DNA form, the CDR3 reads TGCGCCAGCAGCCAAGGGGGGGGAGCGGGAATTCGGGAGCAGTACTTC. Amino acids: CASSQGGGAGIREQYF.